This T cell receptor (beta chain) came from a study of CD8 T cells in ankylosing spondylitis. This clonotype was observed a few times. Its antigen is undetermined. This CDR3 is built from 13 residues. Germline V gives CDR1 MNHNY, CDR2 SVGAGI (reference sequence). Trimming stripped 7 bases from V and 1 base from J, with 10 bases between. Study-level results: In reactive arthritis synovial fluid and blood, some motif variants had been reported before. It was reported that disease-linked clones were significantly enriched in matched ankylosing spondylitis synovial fluid. Seemingly distinctive of ankylosing spondylitis blood was a TCR beta motif formed by eight highly homologous variants. Disease-linked clones bore a CD8+ phenotype, appearing relatively rarely in peripheral blood.

Quantitative 5'-RACE with molecular barcodes generated TCR beta libraries. TCRdb re-derived calls from the 5' RACE reads in MiXCR, one entry per CDR3 protein. The sample carries approximately 300,000 distinct CDR3 sequences, 6.5% to 10% recorded once. The chain links TRBV6-6 to TRBJ1-2; D unclear. The receptor comes from a male donor with ankylosing spondylitis. Sequencing was done on a sample of blood, either unsorted or a sorted T cell fraction (not recorded which). CDR3 in DNA: TGTGCCAGCAATGCAGCTAATAACTATGGCTACACCTTC. It codes for CASNAANNYGYTF.